This T cell receptor (beta chain) was documented in a study of T cell repertoires in cytomegalovirus infection. TCRdb used MiXCR to reprocess the reads, holding one entry per CDR3 protein. The table has about 830,000 distinct CDR3 sequences, approximately 30% seen once. This clonotype has ten or more counts. Its antigen is not identified. The origin of this receptor is a human donor in good health (CMV status not recorded). Some clones in this sample may be carry-over from other donors' samples. Source: cultured CD8+ T cells from PBMCs, taken from culture after CMV antigen stimulation.

The chain's CDR3 is CASSPPGATNTEAFF. As DNA, the CDR3 is TGTGCCAGCAGCCCCCCAGGGGCGACGAACACTGAAGCTTTCTTT. The rearrangement uses TRBV7-3 and TRBJ1-1; D is perhaps TRBD1 (6 bases). Looked up from germline, CDR1 is SGHTA and CDR2 is FQGTGA. The CDR3 contains 15 residues. The V gene lost 5 bases and the J gene lost 1 base, with 14 bases spanning the gap.